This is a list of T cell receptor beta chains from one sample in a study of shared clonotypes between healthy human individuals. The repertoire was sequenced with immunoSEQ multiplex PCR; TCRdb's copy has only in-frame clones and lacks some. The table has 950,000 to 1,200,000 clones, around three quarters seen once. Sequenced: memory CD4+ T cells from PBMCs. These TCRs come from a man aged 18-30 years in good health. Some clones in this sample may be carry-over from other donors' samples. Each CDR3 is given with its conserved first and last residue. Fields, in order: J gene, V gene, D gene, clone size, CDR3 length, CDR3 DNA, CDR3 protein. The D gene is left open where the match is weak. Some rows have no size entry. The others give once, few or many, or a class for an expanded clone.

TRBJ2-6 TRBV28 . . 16 TGTGCCAGCAGTTTTCTTAGTGGGTCAGGGGCCAACGTCCTGACTTTC CASSFLSGSGANVLTF
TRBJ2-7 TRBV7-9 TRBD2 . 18 TGTGCCAGCAGCCGGCAAACTAGCGGGAAGAGATGGGGCTACGAGCAGTACTTC CASSRQTSGKRWGYEQYF
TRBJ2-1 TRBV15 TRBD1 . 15 TGTGCCACCAGCAGAGGCCTGGGACAGTACAATGAGCAGTTCTTC CATSRGLGQYNEQFF
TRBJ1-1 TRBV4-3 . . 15 TGCGCCAGCAGCCAAGGGCAGGCTAGGAACACTGAAGCTTTCTTT CASSQGQARNTEAFF
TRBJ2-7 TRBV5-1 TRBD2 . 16 TGCGCCAGCAGCCTATCCGCGGGAGGAGGGCTGTACGAGCAGTACTTC CASSLSAGGGLYEQYF
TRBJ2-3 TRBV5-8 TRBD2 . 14 TGTGCCAGCAGCTTTTGGGCGGGAGTGGATACGCAGTATTTT CASSFWAGVDTQYF
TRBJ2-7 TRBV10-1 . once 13 TGCGCCAGCAGTGATTCTCCGAACTACGAGCAGTACTTC CASSDSPNYEQYF
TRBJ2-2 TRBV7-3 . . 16 TGTGCCAGCAGCCCTTCAGGACATTACAACACCGGGGAGCTGTTTTTT CASSPSGHYNTGELFF
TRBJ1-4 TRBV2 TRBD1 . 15 TGTGCCAGCAGTGTTCGGGGACAGCCTAATGAAAAACTGTTTTTT CASSVRGQPNEKLFF
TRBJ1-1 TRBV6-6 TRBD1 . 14 TGTGCCAGCAGTTACCCAGGGGGGAACACTGAAGCTTTCTTT CASSYPGGNTEAFF
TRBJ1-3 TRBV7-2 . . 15 TGTGCCAGCAGCTTAGGGGCCACGTCTGGAAACACCATATATTTT CASSLGATSGNTIYF
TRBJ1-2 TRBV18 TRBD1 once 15 TGTGCCAGCTCACCACAGGGACAGGGAAACTATGGCTACACCTTC CASSPQGQGNYGYTF
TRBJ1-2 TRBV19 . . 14 TGTGCCAGTAGTATGGGCGCCATCGGCTATGGCTACACCTTC CASSMGAIGYGYTF
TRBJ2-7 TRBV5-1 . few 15 TGCGCCAGCAGCTTGGCCCCCTCAGAGACCTACGAGCAGTACTTC CASSLAPSETYEQYF
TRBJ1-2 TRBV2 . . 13 TGTGCCAGCACCCTAGGGGCAGGGATGGGCTACACCTTC CASTLGAGMGYTF
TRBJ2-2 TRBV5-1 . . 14 TGCGCCAGCAGCTTGGCCCAGCACACCGGGGAGCTGTTTTTT CASSLAQHTGELFF
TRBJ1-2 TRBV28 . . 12 TGTGCCAGCAGTTTTGAATGGTATGGCTACACCTTC CASSFEWYGYTF
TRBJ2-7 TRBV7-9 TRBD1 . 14 TGTGCCAGCAGCGGCCCACGGGACAGCTACGAGCAGTACTTC CASSGPRDSYEQYF
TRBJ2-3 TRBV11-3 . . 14 TGTGCCAGCAGCTTAGTTGGGGCAACAGATACGCAGTATTTT CASSLVGATDTQYF
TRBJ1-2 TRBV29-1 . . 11 TGCCGTGCCGGGACGGGGGGTGGCTACACCTTC CRAGTGGGYTF
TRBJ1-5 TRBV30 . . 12 TGTGCCTGGAACCAGGGTTATCAGCCCCAGCATTTT CAWNQGYQPQHF
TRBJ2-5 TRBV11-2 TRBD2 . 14 TGTGCCAGCACCTGGACTAGCGGTGAAGAGACCCAGTACTTC CASTWTSGEETQYF
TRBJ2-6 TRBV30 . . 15 TGTGCCTGGAGTGTAGAAAGCTCTGGGGCCAACGTCCTGACTTTC CAWSVESSGANVLTF
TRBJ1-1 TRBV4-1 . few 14 TGCGCCAGCAGCCAAGATGTCTCGAACACTGAAGCTTTCTTT CASSQDVSNTEAFF
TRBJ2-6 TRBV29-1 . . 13 TGCAGCGTAGCAGGCTCTGGGGCCAACGTCCTGACTTTC CSVAGSGANVLTF
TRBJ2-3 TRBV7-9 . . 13 TGTGCCAGCAGCTCCGGAGGAGGAGATACGCAGTATTTT CASSSGGGDTQYF
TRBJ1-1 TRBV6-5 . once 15 TGTGCCAGCAGTAGGCTTCCACAGGGCCGGACTGAAGCTTTCTTT CASSRLPQGRTEAFF
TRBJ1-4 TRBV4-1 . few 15 TGCGCCAGCAGCCAAGATAATGGGGGCCGGGAAAAACTGTTTTTT CASSQDNGGREKLFF
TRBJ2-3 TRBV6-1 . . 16 TGTGCCAGCAGTGCATTAGGGGGGGGGCAAAGAGATACGCAGTATTTT CASSALGGGQRDTQYF
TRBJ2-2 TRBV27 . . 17 TGTGCCAGCACCAAACGGGGACCCCAGACTTCCACCGGGGAGCTGTTTTTT CASTKRGPQTSTGELFF